The rows below give T cell receptor beta chains drawn from one sample of a study of beta chain features in type 1 diabetes. The method was immunoSEQ multiplex PCR; TCRdb's version includes in-frame clones alone and lacks a portion of them. The repertoire has a few hundred thousand clones, roughly a quarter of them found once; the top ten carry around 0.012%. Sequencing was carried out using naive CD4+ T cells from blood. The receptor set was obtained from a woman aged 25-40 years with type 1 diabetes. The CDR3 runs from the conserved cysteine through the conserved F or W. The order of the fields is J gene, clone size, V gene, D gene, CDR3 protein, CDR3 DNA. A D gene is named only where the DNA matches it firmly. Some rows mark clone size as missing; the rest say once, few, many or name a class of expanded clone.

j_gene: TRBJ1-5; abundance: -; v_gene: TRBV6-1; d_gene: -; CDR3aa: CASRQRPGNQPQHF; CDR3nt: TGTGCCAGCAGGCAGAGGCCGGGCAATCAGCCCCAGCATTTT
j_gene: TRBJ1-1; abundance: few; v_gene: TRBV25-1; d_gene: -; CDR3aa: CASMGEEGTEAFF; CDR3nt: TGTGCCAGCATGGGGGAGGAGGGCACTGAAGCTTTCTTT
j_gene: TRBJ1-2; abundance: few; v_gene: TRBV27; d_gene: -; CDR3aa: CASSLGQGTNYGYTF; CDR3nt: TGTGCCAGCAGTTTAGGGCAGGGCACTAACTATGGCTACACCTTC
j_gene: TRBJ2-7; abundance: -; v_gene: TRBV18; d_gene: -; CDR3aa: CASSPPLDNSYEQYF; CDR3nt: TGTGCCAGCTCACCACCGTTGGACAACTCCTACGAGCAGTACTTC
j_gene: TRBJ1-5; abundance: -; v_gene: TRBV2; d_gene: -; CDR3aa: CASGYFGEFDQPQHF; CDR3nt: TGTGCCAGCGGCTACTTCGGGGAATTCGATCAGCCCCAGCATTTT
j_gene: TRBJ2-3; abundance: -; v_gene: TRBV15; d_gene: -; CDR3aa: CATSRRDTDTQYF; CDR3nt: TGTGCCACCAGCAGGAGGGACACAGATACGCAGTATTTT
j_gene: TRBJ2-1; abundance: few; v_gene: TRBV19; d_gene: -; CDR3aa: CASSIRDNEQFF; CDR3nt: TGTGCCAGTAGTATCCGGGACAATGAGCAGTTCTTC
j_gene: TRBJ1-1; abundance: few; v_gene: TRBV7-8; d_gene: -; CDR3aa: CASSLLGAATEAFF; CDR3nt: TGTGCCAGCAGCTTATTGGGGGCTGCCACTGAAGCTTTCTTT
j_gene: TRBJ2-5; abundance: -; v_gene: TRBV7-9; d_gene: TRBD2; CDR3aa: CASRMLAGQETQYF; CDR3nt: TGTGCCAGCAGGATGCTAGCGGGACAAGAGACCCAGTACTTC
j_gene: TRBJ2-3; abundance: -; v_gene: TRBV5-4; d_gene: TRBD2; CDR3aa: CASSLAPGTSGNTDTQYF; CDR3nt: TGTGCCAGCAGCTTGGCCCCTGGGACTAGCGGAAACACAGATACGCAGTATTTT
j_gene: TRBJ2-7; abundance: few; v_gene: TRBV7-9; d_gene: -; CDR3aa: CASSLSPDRPRLYYEQYF; CDR3nt: TGTGCCAGCAGCTTATCTCCTGACAGACCCCGACTCTACTACGAGCAGTACTTC
j_gene: TRBJ2-2; abundance: -; v_gene: TRBV5-1; d_gene: TRBD2; CDR3aa: CASSLGLAGSNTGELFF; CDR3nt: TGCGCCAGCAGCTTGGGGCTAGCGGGAAGCAACACCGGGGAGCTGTTTTTT
j_gene: TRBJ2-5; abundance: -; v_gene: TRBV29-1; d_gene: -; CDR3aa: CSVGHLQETQYF; CDR3nt: TGCAGCGTTGGGCACCTCCAAGAGACCCAGTACTTC
j_gene: TRBJ2-7; abundance: -; v_gene: TRBV28; d_gene: TRBD1; CDR3aa: CASSLTGTGGYEQYF; CDR3nt: TGTGCCAGCAGCCTTACCGGGACAGGGGGCTACGAGCAGTACTTC
j_gene: TRBJ2-1; abundance: -; v_gene: TRBV29-1; d_gene: -; CDR3aa: CSVARAPDINEQFF; CDR3nt: TGCAGCGTGGCCCGGGCCCCGGACATCAATGAGCAGTTCTTC
j_gene: TRBJ1-2; abundance: -; v_gene: TRBV29-1; d_gene: -; CDR3aa: CSVEEDVGVGGYTF; CDR3nt: TGCAGCGTTGAAGAGGATGTAGGGGTCGGCGGCTACACCTTC
j_gene: TRBJ2-1; abundance: -; v_gene: TRBV9; d_gene: TRBD2; CDR3aa: CASSQRGGREVPVWQFF; CDR3nt: TGTGCCAGCAGCCAGAGAGGGGGGCGGGAGGTTCCGGTATGGCAGTTCTTC
j_gene: TRBJ2-4; abundance: -; v_gene: TRBV7-8; d_gene: -; CDR3aa: CASSLGLLQPFLF; CDR3nt: TGTGCCAGCAGCTTAGGATTATTACAGCCATTCCTGTTC
j_gene: TRBJ2-1; abundance: few; v_gene: TRBV5-6; d_gene: TRBD1; CDR3aa: CASSPGQANEQFF; CDR3nt: TGTGCCAGCAGCCCGGGACAGGCCAATGAGCAGTTCTTC
j_gene: TRBJ2-5; abundance: once; v_gene: TRBV14; d_gene: -; CDR3aa: CASSQVIQETQYF; CDR3nt: TGTGCCAGCAGCCAAGTAATCCAAGAGACCCAGTACTTC
j_gene: TRBJ2-5; abundance: -; v_gene: TRBV5-1; d_gene: -; CDR3aa: CASSLRATGETQYF; CDR3nt: TGCGCCAGCAGCTTACGGGCTACAGGAGAGACCCAGTACTTC
j_gene: TRBJ2-1; abundance: -; v_gene: TRBV4-2; d_gene: TRBD2; CDR3aa: CASSWLAGDNEQFF; CDR3nt: TGTGCCAGCAGCTGGCTAGCGGGAGACAATGAGCAGTTCTTC
j_gene: TRBJ2-1; abundance: few; v_gene: TRBV6-1; d_gene: -; CDR3aa: CASELSEQFF; CDR3nt: TGTGCCAGCGAGCTTAGTGAGCAGTTCTTC
j_gene: TRBJ2-5; abundance: -; v_gene: TRBV7-2; d_gene: TRBD2; CDR3aa: CASSLAGGLGETQYF; CDR3nt: TGTGCCAGCAGCTTAGCGGGAGGGTTAGGAGAGACCCAGTACTTC
j_gene: TRBJ2-1; abundance: few; v_gene: TRBV4-1; d_gene: -; CDR3aa: CASSQDAGGMGQFF; CDR3nt: TGCGCCAGCAGCCAAGACGCTGGCGGAATGGGGCAGTTCTTC
j_gene: TRBJ2-7; abundance: -; v_gene: TRBV7-2; d_gene: TRBD2; CDR3aa: CASSLARLAGSYEQYF; CDR3nt: TGTGCCAGCAGCTTAGCTCGACTAGCGGGCTCCTACGAGCAGTACTTC
j_gene: TRBJ2-1; abundance: few; v_gene: TRBV29-1; d_gene: -; CDR3aa: CSVEAQRSYNEQFF; CDR3nt: TGCAGCGTTGAAGCTCAGCGCTCTTACAATGAGCAGTTCTTC
j_gene: TRBJ2-7; abundance: -; v_gene: TRBV6-1; d_gene: TRBD1; CDR3aa: CASRGTGTGYEQYF; CDR3nt: TGTGCCAGCAGGGGGACCGGGACAGGCTACGAGCAGTACTTC
j_gene: TRBJ2-7; abundance: -; v_gene: TRBV27; d_gene: TRBD1; CDR3aa: CASSLRQGLFEQYF; CDR3nt: TGTGCCAGCAGTTTAAGACAGGGGTTGTTCGAGCAGTACTTC
j_gene: TRBJ2-7; abundance: few; v_gene: TRBV27; d_gene: TRBD1; CDR3aa: CASRPRDRVDEQYF; CDR3nt: TGTGCCAGCAGGCCTCGGGACAGGGTAGACGAGCAGTACTTC
j_gene: TRBJ2-1; abundance: few; v_gene: TRBV30; d_gene: -; CDR3aa: CAWSVVGREQFF; CDR3nt: TGTGCCTGGAGTGTCGTGGGGCGCGAGCAGTTCTTC
j_gene: TRBJ2-5; abundance: once; v_gene: TRBV5-1; d_gene: -; CDR3aa: CASSLAVSHQETQYF; CDR3nt: TGCGCCAGCAGCTTGGCCGTTAGTCACCAAGAGACCCAGTACTTC
j_gene: TRBJ2-7; abundance: few; v_gene: TRBV7-8; d_gene: -; CDR3aa: CASSFPGSYEQYF; CDR3nt: TGTGCCAGCAGCTTCCCCGGTTCCTACGAGCAGTACTTC
j_gene: TRBJ2-3; abundance: -; v_gene: TRBV29-1; d_gene: TRBD2; CDR3aa: CSVFTSGTDTQYF; CDR3nt: TGCAGCGTTTTTACTAGCGGCACAGATACGCAGTATTTT
j_gene: TRBJ2-3; abundance: -; v_gene: TRBV29-1; d_gene: TRBD1; CDR3aa: CSVLSGQPSTDTQYF; CDR3nt: TGCAGCGTTCTTTCGGGACAGCCTAGCACAGATACGCAGTATTTT
j_gene: TRBJ1-4; abundance: -; v_gene: TRBV5-1; d_gene: TRBD1; CDR3aa: CASSGLTGGSEKLFF; CDR3nt: TGCGCCAGCAGCGGCTTGACAGGGGGGAGTGAAAAACTGTTTTTT
j_gene: TRBJ2-7; abundance: few; v_gene: TRBV30; d_gene: -; CDR3aa: CAWSTASFEQYF; CDR3nt: TGTGCCTGGAGTACCGCGTCCTTCGAGCAGTACTTC
j_gene: TRBJ2-1; abundance: -; v_gene: TRBV19; d_gene: -; CDR3aa: CASRVPGNEQFF; CDR3nt: TGTGCCAGTCGCGTGCCAGGCAATGAGCAGTTCTTC
j_gene: TRBJ2-7; abundance: -; v_gene: TRBV30; d_gene: TRBD1; CDR3aa: CAWSFMGQPPAYEQYF; CDR3nt: TGTGCCTGGAGCTTTATGGGACAGCCACCTGCCTACGAGCAGTACTTC
j_gene: TRBJ2-5; abundance: few; v_gene: TRBV7-6; d_gene: -; CDR3aa: CASSLDRGGETQYF; CDR3nt: TGTGCCAGCAGCTTAGATAGGGGGGGAGAGACCCAGTACTTC
j_gene: TRBJ2-7; abundance: few; v_gene: TRBV7-9; d_gene: -; CDR3aa: CASSHAVYEQYF; CDR3nt: TGTGCCAGCAGCCACGCGGTCTACGAGCAGTACTTC
j_gene: TRBJ2-5; abundance: -; v_gene: TRBV6-1; d_gene: TRBD2; CDR3aa: CASSEPLAGVETQYF; CDR3nt: TGTGCCAGCAGTGAACCCCTAGCGGGAGTCGAGACCCAGTACTTC
j_gene: TRBJ2-5; abundance: -; v_gene: TRBV2; d_gene: TRBD2; CDR3aa: CASTRGLAGETQYF; CDR3nt: TGTGCCAGCACCAGAGGACTAGCTGGTGAGACCCAGTACTTC
j_gene: TRBJ2-7; abundance: few; v_gene: TRBV19; d_gene: TRBD1; CDR3aa: CASSSGTAYEQYF; CDR3nt: TGTGCCAGTAGCTCCGGGACAGCCTACGAGCAGTACTTC
j_gene: TRBJ1-1; abundance: -; v_gene: TRBV13; d_gene: -; CDR3aa: CASSLGGITEAFF; CDR3nt: TGTGCCAGCAGCTTAGGCGGGATCACTGAAGCTTTCTTT
j_gene: TRBJ2-7; abundance: few; v_gene: TRBV7-8; d_gene: -; CDR3aa: CASTRRFHYEQYF; CDR3nt: TGTGCCAGCACACGGAGATTTCACTACGAGCAGTACTTC
j_gene: TRBJ1-2; abundance: -; v_gene: TRBV18; d_gene: -; CDR3aa: CASSPGSDSYGYTF; CDR3nt: TGTGCCAGCTCACCTGGGTCGGACAGCTATGGCTACACCTTC
j_gene: TRBJ1-2; abundance: few; v_gene: TRBV28; d_gene: -; CDR3aa: CASSLGAWLYGYTF; CDR3nt: TGTGCCAGCAGTTTAGGGGCCTGGCTCTATGGCTACACCTTC
j_gene: TRBJ2-7; abundance: few; v_gene: TRBV30; d_gene: TRBD1; CDR3aa: CAWSRQGTYEQYF; CDR3nt: TGTGCCTGGAGCCGACAGGGGACCTACGAGCAGTACTTC
j_gene: TRBJ2-1; abundance: -; v_gene: TRBV5-1; d_gene: -; CDR3aa: CASSLPGSHNEQFF; CDR3nt: TGCGCCAGCAGCTTGCCCGGGTCCCACAATGAGCAGTTCTTC
j_gene: TRBJ2-3; abundance: -; v_gene: TRBV27; d_gene: -; CDR3aa: CASSIRRQTDTQYF; CDR3nt: TGTGCCAGCAGTATTCGCCGACAGACAGATACGCAGTATTTT
j_gene: TRBJ1-4; abundance: -; v_gene: TRBV7-9; d_gene: TRBD1; CDR3aa: CASSSGDRRNEKLFF; CDR3nt: TGTGCCAGCAGTTCGGGGGACAGGAGGAATGAAAAACTGTTTTTT
j_gene: TRBJ1-2; abundance: -; v_gene: TRBV10-3; d_gene: -; CDR3aa: CAIEGDYYGYTF; CDR3nt: TGTGCCATCGAAGGGGATTACTATGGCTACACCTTC
j_gene: TRBJ2-6; abundance: -; v_gene: TRBV28; d_gene: -; CDR3aa: CASSPYLLGYSGANVLTF; CDR3nt: TGTGCCAGCAGTCCTTACCTCCTAGGTTACTCTGGGGCCAACGTCCTGACTTTC
j_gene: TRBJ2-5; abundance: -; v_gene: TRBV30; d_gene: TRBD2; CDR3aa: CAWSRSGRTSAAQYF; CDR3nt: TGTGCCTGGAGTAGGAGCGGGAGGACGAGTGCGGCCCAGTACTTC
j_gene: TRBJ1-1; abundance: few; v_gene: TRBV29-1; d_gene: TRBD1; CDR3aa: CSGTQGIAEAFF; CDR3nt: TGCAGCGGTACACAGGGGATCGCTGAAGCTTTCTTT
j_gene: TRBJ1-1; abundance: -; v_gene: TRBV7-2; d_gene: -; CDR3aa: CASSWVRGGNTEAFF; CDR3nt: TGTGCCAGCAGCTGGGTGAGGGGGGGGAACACTGAAGCTTTCTTT